The 28 T cell receptor beta chains given below trace back to one sample, sequenced in a study of T cell clones after liver transplantation. The assay was immunoSEQ multiplex PCR, and TCRdb's table has in-frame clones only and misses some. The repertoire holds about 22,000 clones, with roughly 69% as singletons. The sample here was CD4+ T cells from blood, taken before liver transplant. The receptors here all came from a human donor who received a liver transplant.

V gene TRBV5-6 combines with J gene TRBJ2-7, with D perhaps TRBD2 (6 bases). CDR1 is SGHDT and CDR2 is YYEEEE in the germline V gene. The CDR3 is 15 residues long. The ends were cut back, 1 base at V and 7 bases at J, with 18 bases in the middle. Here the CDR3 reads CASSLTGTSLWEQYV. The CDR3 nucleotides read TGTGCCAGCAGCTTGACCGGGACTTCTCTCTGGGAGCAGTACGTC.

The genes are TRBV5-4 and TRBJ2-2; unclear D gene. The CDR3 is 14 residues long. Per germline, CDR1 SGHNT and CDR2 YYREEE (reference sequence). The germline V and J ends were trimmed by 0 bases and 8 bases, with 11 bases remaining between them. The CDR3, as DNA: TGTGCCAGCAGCTTGGCCGGGCAGTGGGGGGAGCTGTTTTTT. As protein: CASSLAGQWGELFF.

V and J are TRBV7-2 and TRBJ1-3; D not certain. Per the germline V gene, CDR1 is SGHTA and CDR2 is FQGNSA. V lost 3 bases and J lost 5, with 8 bases in between. The CDR3 extends over 13 amino acids. CDR3 region: CASSFGERNTIYF. DNA of the CDR3: TGTGCCAGCAGCTTTGGGGAAAGAAACACCATATATTTT.

This sequence joins TRBV13 and TRBJ1-2; 8 nucleotides align to TRBD1. The CDR3 length is 13 residues. V lost 5 bases to trimming and J lost 5 bases; unmatched junction nucleotides: 4. The V gene's germline CDR1 is PRHDT and CDR2 FYEKMQ (reference sequence). The CDR3 is CASSQGTGYGYTF. In nucleotides, the CDR3 is TGTGCCAGCAGCCAAGGGACAGGATATGGCTACACCTTC.

This clone has a handful of counts. The chain has TRBV2 and TRBJ1-1, with unresolved D. The CDR3 consists of 14 residues. Germline CDR1 reads SNHLY; CDR2 reads FYNNEI. Trimming left V 7 bases short and J 2 bases short, with 14 bases between. The CDR3 reads CASILEKINTEAFF. CDR3 coding DNA: TGTGCCAGCATTCTAGAGAAAATAAACACTGAAGCTTTCTTT.

This clone was picked up a small number of times. The chain recombines TRBV14 with TRBJ1-1; the D gene is possibly TRBD1 (5 bases). This CDR3 is built from 13 residues. Germline CDR1 is SGHDN and CDR2 is FVKESK. V was cut by 5 bases and J by 5 bases, with 12 bases left in between. The DNA of the CDR3 is TGTGCCAGCAGCGCCAGGGAGGGGACTGAAGCTTTCTTT. It translates to CASSAREGTEAFF. The full variable domain, with the rest looked up from reference TRBV14 and TRBJ1-1, is EAGVTQFPSHSVIEKGQTVTLRCDPISGHDNLYWYRRVMGKEIKFLLHFVKESKQDESGMPNNRFLAERTGGTYSTLKVQPAELEDSGVYFCASSAREGTEAFFGQGTRLTVV.

V and J are TRBV7-9 and TRBJ1-5; D is unresolved. Trimming pared 0 bases from V and 7 bases from J, leaving 7 bases between. There are 13 residues in the CDR3. The germline gives CDR1 SEHNR, CDR2 FQNEAQ (reference sequence). The CDR3 reads CASSLAPEQPQHF. The CDR3 region has the DNA TGTGCCAGCAGCTTAGCCCCAGAGCAGCCCCAGCATTTT.

V usage is TRBV6-1 and J usage is TRBJ1-1, with D perhaps TRBD1 (5 bases). Trimming removed 7 bases at V and 4 bases at J, with 19 bases between. The germline V gene encodes CDR1 MNHNS and CDR2 SASEGT. This CDR3 has 15 amino acids. CDR3 residues: CASNLALGLSTEAFF. CDR3 nucleotide sequence: TGTGCCAGCAACCTTGCTTTGGGGCTCAGCACTGAAGCTTTCTTT.

The chain is built from TRBV2 and TRBJ2-1; D tentatively fits TRBD1 or TRBD2 (5 bases each). Germline V gene sequence: CDR1 SNHLY, CDR2 FYNNEI. The CDR3 runs 15 residues. The V end was cut by 10 bases, the J end by 8 bases, with 24 bases between. The CDR3, as DNA: TGTGCCACCTCTTCCGATACAGGAGGTTGGGATGAGCAGTTCTTC. As protein: CATSSDTGGWDEQFF.

This rearrangement joins TRBV28 to TRBJ2-7, with 7 nucleotides matching TRBD1. Trimming at V came to 6 bases and at J to 1 base, leaving 3 bases not matched to a gene. The CDR3 extends over 13 amino acids. Germline CDR1 MDHEN, CDR2 SYDVKM. CDR3 region: CASRQQGSYEQYF. The CDR3 DNA follows: TGTGCCAGCAGACAACAGGGGTCCTACGAGCAGTACTTC.

The chain couples TRBV28 to TRBJ2-7; a weak D match, TRBD2 (5 bases). V lost 3 bases and J 5 bases, leaving 5 bases between the germline ends. The CDR3 spans 11 residues. Germline CDR1 and CDR2: MDHEN and SYDVKM. The chain's CDR3 is CASSFSDEQYF. In DNA form, the CDR3 reads TGTGCCAGCAGTTTTAGCGACGAGCAGTACTTC.

This chain joins TRBV5-4 and TRBJ2-5, with a weak D call TRBD2 (6 bases). Deletions cut 4 bases from V and 4 bases from J, with 11 bases between. Germline V gives CDR1 SGHNT, CDR2 YYREEE (reference sequence). This CDR3 is 13 amino acids long. The CDR3 DNA reads TGTGCCAGCAGCCCCGGGACTTTAGAGACCCAGTACTTC. Amino acids: CASSPGTLETQYF.

The chain has TRBV19 and TRBJ1-2; 8 bases agree with TRBD1. The CDR3 is made up of 16 amino acids. Germline CDR1 LNHDA, CDR2 SQIVND (reference sequence). The V segment lost 6 bases and the J segment 8 bases; nucleotides outside the gene matches: 17. This CDR3 reads CASSWTGTRQSRGYTF. Written as DNA, the CDR3 is TGTGCCAGTAGCTGGACAGGGACGAGGCAGAGTCGGGGCTACACCTTC.

The gene calls are TRBV7-9 and TRBJ2-2; TRBD2 matches at 11 bases. V lost 5 bases, J lost 7 bases, and 12 bases stayed unmatched. This CDR3 contains 17 residues. From germline, CDR1 is SEHNR and CDR2 FQNEAQ (reference sequence). The CDR3 spells CASSPTKLAGVSGELFF. CDR3 DNA sequence: TGTGCCAGCAGCCCAACCAAACTAGCGGGAGTAAGCGGGGAGCTGTTTTTT.

This chain connects TRBV6-1 to TRBJ2-7, with TRBD1 matching over 7 bases. The CDR3 sequence is 15 residues long. Trimming took 6 bases from V and 2 from J; bases not matched to a gene: 10. Germline values: CDR1 MNHNS, CDR2 SASEGT. In nucleotides, the CDR3 is TGTGCCAGCAGGCAACCAGGGGGTTCCGCCTACGAGCAGTACTTC. It encodes CASRQPGGSAYEQYF.

This clone is a singleton in its sample. One end of the junction varies from germline; a read error may be responsible. The chain combines TRBV5-1 with TRBJ2-3; D is perhaps TRBD1 or TRBD2 (6 bases each). The length of the CDR3 is 13 residues. Germline V gene data show CDR1 as SGHRS and CDR2 as YFSETQ. CDR3 bases: TGTGCCAGCAGCTTGGGGGGCCGAGGGATGCAGTATTTT. Its translation: CASSLGGRGMQYF.

In this sample, this clone turned up a few times. V usage is TRBV18 and J usage is TRBJ2-7; possible D gene TRBD2, 5 bases. The CDR3 length is 14 residues. Trimming stripped 3 bases from V and 4 bases from J, with 13 bases between. CDR1 is KGHSH and CDR2 is LQKENI in the germline V gene. The CDR3 region has the DNA TGTGCCAGCTCACCTGACGGACTCCCGTACGAGCAGTACTTC. Translating gives CASSPDGLPYEQYF. Full variable domain (remainder filled in from reference TRBV18 and TRBJ2-7): NAGVMQNPRHLVRRRGQEARLRCSPMKGHSHVYWYRQLPEEGLKFMVYLQKENIIDESGMPKERFSAEFPKEGPSILRIQQVVRGDSAAYFCASSPDGLPYEQYFGPGTRLTVT.

The gene calls are TRBV9 and TRBJ2-1; 10 bases line up with TRBD1. The V segment lost 3 bases and the J segment 6 bases; nucleotides outside the gene matches: 3. This CDR3 contains 14 residues. Germline V lookup: CDR1 SGDLS, CDR2 YYNGEE. CDR3 in DNA: TGTGCCAGCAGCGCAGGACAGGGGGGCAATGAGCAGTTCTTC. Encoded protein: CASSAGQGGNEQFF.

This chain uses TRBV7-2 with TRBJ2-1; possibly TRBD1 for D (6 bases). This CDR3 is built from 14 residues. Germline CDR1 and CDR2: SGHTA and FQGNSA. With 1 base removed from V and 7 bases from J, the gap between germline ends came to 11 bases. The CDR3 DNA follows: TGTGCCAGCAGCTTAGACAGGGAGTTAAATGAGCAGTTCTTC. This codes for CASSLDRELNEQFF.

The chain recombines TRBV6-6 with TRBJ1-5, with D uncertain. The CDR3 has 14 residues. Trimming cost V 4 bases and J 3 bases, with 10 bases left between them. The germline V gene has CDR1 MNHNY and CDR2 SVGAGI (reference sequence). The chain's CDR3 is CASSSSSVNQPQHF. CDR3 nucleotides: TGTGCCAGCAGTTCAAGCAGCGTCAATCAGCCCCAGCATTTT.

The V gene is TRBV2, the J gene TRBJ2-2; possibly TRBD1 for D (6 bases). The CDR3 consists of 14 residues. The germline V and J ends were trimmed by 8 bases and 0 bases, with 10 bases remaining between them. The germline CDR1 and CDR2 sequences are SNHLY and FYNNEI. DNA for the CDR3: TGTGCCAGCGAGAACAGGGCGAACACCGGGGAGCTGTTTTTT. It translates to CASENRANTGELFF.

The chain has TRBV6-1 and TRBJ2-7; D might be TRBD1 (6 bases). CDR3 length: 15 amino acids. Per germline, CDR1 MNHNS and CDR2 SASEGT. Trimming removed 2 bases at V and 7 bases at J, with 18 bases between. CDR3 sequence reads: CASSENSLIQGEQYV. The CDR3, as DNA: TGTGCCAGCAGTGAAAACAGCCTCATCCAGGGGGAGCAGTACGTC.

The chain employs TRBV5-1 and TRBJ2-3, with D perhaps given as TRBD1 or TRBD2 (6 bases each). The length of the CDR3 is 15 residues. CDR1 is SGHRS, CDR2 YFSETQ, per germline. The V end was cut by 2 bases, the J end by 0 bases, with 10 bases between. CDR3 amino acids: CASSLGGGSTDTQYF. The CDR3, as DNA: TGCGCCAGCAGCTTAGGAGGGGGTAGCACAGATACGCAGTATTTT.

This clone was found a few times. The chain couples TRBV7-2 to TRBJ2-1, with 12 bases fitting TRBD2. This CDR3 comprises 16 residues. The germline gives CDR1 SGHTA, CDR2 FQGNSA. V shed 6 bases, J shed 2 bases, and the junction held 5 bases outside the gene matches. The CDR3 protein is CASSRLAGAPYNEQFF. DNA of the CDR3: TGTGCCAGCAGTCGACTAGCGGGGGCCCCCTACAATGAGCAGTTCTTC.

This clone was found once. V usage is TRBV9 and J usage is TRBJ2-1; 9 bases are a match to TRBD2. With 2 bases clipped from V and 8 bases from J, the junction kept 2 bases outside the gene matches. The V gene's germline CDR1 is SGDLS and CDR2 YYNGEE. The CDR3 has 13 residues. The CDR3 sequence: CASSVGLAHEQFF. For the CDR3, the DNA is TGTGCCAGCAGCGTCGGACTAGCGCATGAGCAGTTCTTC.

The gene calls are TRBV6-6 and TRBJ1-5, with a weak D call TRBD1 (6 bases). Germline V gene sequence: CDR1 MNHNY, CDR2 SVGAGI (reference sequence). The CDR3 spans 14 residues. The V gene lost 6 bases and the J gene lost 3 bases, with 12 bases spanning the gap. The DNA of the CDR3 is TGTGCCAGCAGGCCACAGGGAATCAATCAGCCCCAGCATTTT. Amino acid sequence: CASRPQGINQPQHF.

CDR3 sequence: CASSYAGTGGLNEQFF. DNA of the CDR3: TGTGCCAGCAGCTATGCGGGGACAGGGGGTCTTAATGAGCAGTTCTTC. The chain employs TRBV7-2 and TRBJ2-1; 11 nucleotides align to TRBD1. The length of the CDR3 is 16 residues. J gave up 7 bases and V 4 bases, and 9 bases lay outside the gene matches. Germline values: CDR1 SGHTA, CDR2 FQGNSA.

This rearrangement joins TRBV28 to TRBJ2-1, with 11 bases that match TRBD2. CDR3 length: 19 amino acids. Germline CDR1 reads MDHEN; CDR2 reads SYDVKM. V lost 3 bases, J lost 7 bases, and 17 bases stayed unmatched. The CDR3 bases are TGTGCCAGCAGTTTTCTTCCCCCCCAAACTAGCGGGAGTTCGAATGAGCAGTTCTTC. Its protein product is CASSFLPPQTSGSSNEQFF.